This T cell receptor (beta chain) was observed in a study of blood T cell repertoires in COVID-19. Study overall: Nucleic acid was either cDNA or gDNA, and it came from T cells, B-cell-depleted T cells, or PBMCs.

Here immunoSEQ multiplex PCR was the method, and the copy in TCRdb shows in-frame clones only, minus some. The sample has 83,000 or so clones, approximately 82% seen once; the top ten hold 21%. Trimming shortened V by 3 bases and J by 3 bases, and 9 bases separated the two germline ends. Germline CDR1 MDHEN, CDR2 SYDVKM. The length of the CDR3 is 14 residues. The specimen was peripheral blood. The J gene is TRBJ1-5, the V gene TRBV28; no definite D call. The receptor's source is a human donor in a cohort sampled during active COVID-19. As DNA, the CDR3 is TGTGCCAGCAGTTTCAGACATTACAATCAGCCCCAGCATTTT. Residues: CASSFRHYNQPQHF.